This entry lists 25 T cell receptor beta chains sequenced from one sample in a study of beta chain features in type 1 diabetes. Study-level results: All four CD4+ subsets from Type 1 diabetes patients carried moderately but significantly shorter TCRB CDR3s.

These receptors have no identified antigens. All of the isolated RNA was reverse transcribed, so expressed TCRB transcripts were sequenced. Data came from immunoSEQ multiplex PCR; TCRdb stores just in-frame clones and leaves some out. The sample includes roughly 47,000 clones, 35% to 55% of them seen just once. Input material: stem cell memory CD4+ T cells from blood. Receptor source: a man aged 25 to 40 with type 1 diabetes.

There are a few counts of this clone. CDR3 protein: CASSLERGRGTGELFF. The CDR3 nucleotides read TGTGCCAGCAGCTTAGAGCGCGGGAGGGGGACCGGGGAGCTGTTTTTT. The chain carries TRBV11-2 and TRBJ2-2; 9 nucleotides line up with TRBD2. Germline CDR1 reads SGHAT; CDR2 reads FQNNGV. This CDR3 has 16 residues. V was pared by 0 bases and J by 5 bases, with 4 bases of the junction left unmatched.

In its sample, this clone was seen a few times. One end of the junction does not line up with germline, which may come from a read error. The chain joins TRBV7-2 to TRBJ2-1, with 11 bases that match TRBD2. The CDR3 is 14 amino acids. Germline CDR1 reads SGHTA; CDR2 reads FQGNSA. The CDR3 DNA follows: TGTGCCAGCAGCGTAGCGGGAGGGCCCTTTGAGCAGTTCTTC. It codes for CASSVAGGPFEQFF.

The gene calls are TRBV6-6 and TRBJ2-7; a possible D gene is TRBD1 (6 bases). V was trimmed by 5 bases and J by 5 bases, leaving 19 bases between them. Germline CDR1 and CDR2: MNHNY and SVGAGI (reference sequence). The CDR3 totals 15 residues. This CDR3 reads CASSDWGQGFNEQYF. The CDR3 coding sequence is TGTGCCAGCAGTGATTGGGGTCAGGGGTTCAACGAGCAGTACTTC.

V and J are TRBV18 and TRBJ2-7; possibly TRBD1 for D (5 bases). V dropped 0 bases and J dropped 5 bases, with 14 bases sitting between them. This CDR3 is 15 amino acids long. Germline CDR1 is KGHSH and CDR2 is LQKENI. CDR3 sequence: CASSPPVGVRNEQYF. In nucleotides, the CDR3 is TGTGCCAGCTCACCACCAGTAGGGGTGAGAAACGAGCAGTACTTC.

The chain carries TRBV14 and TRBJ1-2; the D gene is possibly TRBD1 (5 bases). The CDR3 has 14 residues. Germline CDR1 reads SGHDN; CDR2 reads FVKESK. The ends were cut back, 2 bases at V and 3 bases at J, with 10 bases in the middle. The CDR3 DNA sequence: TGTGCCAGCAGCCAACCGACAGCTCACTATGGCTACACCTTC. Protein product: CASSQPTAHYGYTF.

This clone appeared a few times. The gene calls are TRBV10-3 and TRBJ1-5; 7 nucleotides line up with TRBD1. The CDR3 runs to 20 residues. The trim removed 0 bases at V and 3 bases at J, leaving 17 bases unmatched. The germline V gene has CDR1 ENHRY and CDR2 SYGVKD. CDR3 loop: CAISESWGGQGGSYNQPQHF. The CDR3, as DNA: TGTGCCATCAGTGAGTCGTGGGGTGGTCAAGGGGGCAGCTACAATCAGCCCCAGCATTTT.

The chain joins TRBV5-4 to TRBJ2-6; the D gene is possibly TRBD1 (5 bases). The germline CDR1 and CDR2 sequences are SGHNT and YYREEE (reference sequence). CDR3 length: 16 residues. The V gene lost 3 bases and the J gene lost 0 bases, with 10 bases spanning the gap. The CDR3 DNA is TGTGCCAGCAGCTGGGGCCAACTCTCTGGGGCCAACGTCCTGACTTTC. Translation: CASSWGQLSGANVLTF.

This clone was seen repeatedly, ten times or more. The genes are TRBV29-1 and TRBJ2-2; unclear D gene. Germline V gives CDR1 SQVTM, CDR2 ANQGSEA. The CDR3 has 13 residues. Trimming took 6 bases from V and 1 from J, leaving 9 bases between them. CDR3 coding DNA: TGCAGCGTAAGCCGACAGAACACCGGGGAGCTGTTTTTT. The encoded protein is CSVSRQNTGELFF.

This clone appeared a few times. V and J are TRBV18 and TRBJ2-7, with 8 bases matching TRBD2. Trimming at V came to 3 bases and at J to 4 bases, leaving 11 bases not matched to a gene. The CDR3 has 16 amino acids. CDR1 is KGHSH, CDR2 LQKENI, per germline. The CDR3 is CASSPRVAGTSYEQYF. For the CDR3, the DNA is TGTGCCAGCTCACCTAGGGTAGCGGGAACTTCATACGAGCAGTACTTC.

The chain joins TRBV6-5 to TRBJ2-6, with unresolved D. The CDR3 consists of 14 residues. Germline-derived CDR1 and CDR2 are MNHEY and SVGAGI. Trimming stripped 5 bases from V and 0 bases from J, with 5 bases between. CDR3 loop: CASSISSGANVLTF. The CDR3 coding sequence is TGTGCCAGCAGTATCAGCTCTGGGGCCAACGTCCTGACTTTC.

The rearrangement uses TRBV27 and TRBJ2-2, with a weak D call TRBD2 (6 bases). CDR1 is MNHEY, CDR2 SMNVEV, per germline (reference sequence). The CDR3 is 16 residues long. Trimming cost V 3 bases and J 5 bases, with 16 bases left between them. The CDR3 bases are TGTGCCAGCAGTTTCTTCGGGACTGTAATTACCGGGGAGCTGTTTTTT. Translation: CASSFFGTVITGELFF.

The rearrangement joins TRBV2 to TRBJ2-5; D is unresolved. V dropped 7 bases and J dropped 1 base, with 7 bases sitting between them. Germline CDR1 and CDR2: SNHLY and FYNNEI. The CDR3 contains 12 residues. The DNA of the CDR3 is TGTGCCAGCATTCGCGGCCAAGAGACCCAGTACTTC. The encoded protein is CASIRGQETQYF. The entire variable domain, with the rest obtained from reference TRBV2 and TRBJ2-5, is as follows: EPEVTQTPSHQVTQMGQEVILRCVPISNHLYFYWYRQILGQKVEFLVSFYNNEISEKSEIFDDQFSVERPDGSNFTLKIRSTKLEDSAMYFCASIRGQETQYFGPGTRLLVL.

DNA of the CDR3: TGTGCCAGCAGTTACTCGATTTCGGGGTATCAGCCCCAGCATTTT. It codes for CASSYSISGYQPQHF. V usage is TRBV6-6 and J usage is TRBJ1-5; unclear D gene. Trimming removed 0 bases from V and 5 bases from J, with 11 bases in between. The V gene's germline CDR1 is MNHNY and CDR2 SVGAGI (reference sequence). The CDR3 runs 15 residues.

V usage is TRBV7-3 and J usage is TRBJ1-1; D is possibly TRBD1 (5 bases). There are 15 residues in the CDR3. The V and J ends lost 1 base and 0 bases respectively, with 9 bases between them. Germline-derived CDR1 and CDR2 are SGHTA and FQGTGA. CDR3 sequence reads: CASSLSGGLNTEAFF. The CDR3 coding sequence is TGTGCCAGCAGCTTAAGTGGGGGGTTGAACACTGAAGCTTTCTTT.

This clone was observed a few times. This rearrangement joins TRBV28 to TRBJ2-1; D is unresolved. Germline V gene sequence: CDR1 MDHEN, CDR2 SYDVKM. V lost 10 bases and J 5 bases, leaving 12 bases between the germline ends. The CDR3 has 12 residues. The CDR3 nucleotides read TGTGCCACCCATGGGCCCAACAATGAGCAGTTCTTC. Its protein is CATHGPNNEQFF.

This clone was seen more than once but under ten times. This chain joins TRBV11-3 and TRBJ2-1; 7 bases map to TRBD2. The CDR3 contains 15 residues. Germline values: CDR1 SGHNT, CDR2 YENEEA. V was pared by 5 bases and J by 2 bases, with 6 bases of the junction left unmatched. CDR3 in amino acids: CASSITGGTYNEQFF. CDR3 DNA sequence: TGTGCCAGCAGCATAACCGGGGGGACCTACAATGAGCAGTTCTTC.

The table lists this clone with a few counts. CDR3 amino acids: CASSLAPIEAFF. CDR3 nucleotide sequence: TGTGCCAGCAGCTTAGCCCCTATTGAAGCTTTCTTT. The genes are TRBV7-9 and TRBJ1-1; unclear D gene. The CDR3 spans 12 residues. Trimming pared 0 bases from V and 7 bases from J, leaving 6 bases between. Germline CDR1 and CDR2: SEHNR and FQNEAQ (reference sequence).

This chain uses TRBV7-6 with TRBJ1-1, with D possibly matching TRBD1 (6 bases). The germline CDR1 and CDR2 sequences are SGHVS and FNYEAQ. The CDR3 spans 16 residues. V was trimmed by 3 bases and J by 0 bases, leaving 14 bases between them. The chain's CDR3 is CASSFPPRGMNTEAFF. CDR3 nucleotide sequence: TGTGCCAGCAGCTTCCCTCCAAGGGGGATGAACACTGAAGCTTTCTTT.

This clone has a handful of counts. The gene calls are TRBV7-2 and TRBJ2-2; D is ambiguous. The length of the CDR3 is 15 residues. With 3 bases removed from V and 6 bases from J, the gap between germline ends came to 14 bases. CDR1 is SGHTA and CDR2 is FQGNSA in the germline V gene. The CDR3 DNA reads as TGTGCCAGCAGCTTTCGAGTGGGCTTTGCCGGGGAGCTGTTTTTT. Residues: CASSFRVGFAGELFF.

This clone was observed a few times. The gene calls are TRBV4-2 and TRBJ1-2; D might be TRBD1 (6 bases). The germline V gene has CDR1 LGHNA and CDR2 YNFKEQ. The CDR3 runs to 16 residues. Trimming stripped 1 base from V and 1 base from J, with 13 bases between. DNA for the CDR3: TGTGCCAGCAGCCAAGTTGACAGGCGCCATAACTATGGCTACACCTTC. This encodes CASSQVDRRHNYGYTF.

This chain joins TRBV27 and TRBJ2-5; possible D gene TRBD1, 6 bases. This CDR3 is 15 amino acids long. Germline CDR1 is MNHEY and CDR2 is SMNVEV (reference sequence). Trimming shortened V by 4 bases and J by 2 bases, and 14 bases separated the two germline ends. The CDR3 DNA reads as TGTGCCAGCAGTTACGCTGTGGACAGACAAGAGACCCAGTACTTC. Protein product: CASSYAVDRQETQYF.

This clone has more than one count but fewer than ten. This sequence joins TRBV4-2 and TRBJ2-1; 12 nucleotides match TRBD2. From germline, CDR1 is LGHNA and CDR2 YNFKEQ. V was clipped by 5 bases and J by 4 bases; unmatched bases: 6. The CDR3 is made up of 16 amino acids. The CDR3, as DNA: TGTGCCAGCAGCAGAACTAGCGGGAGGATATACAATGAGCAGTTCTTC. Encoded protein: CASSRTSGRIYNEQFF.

V usage is TRBV5-1 and J usage is TRBJ2-5, with 9 bases aligning to TRBD2. V trimming: 0 bases; J trimming: 5 bases; junction bases outside the gene matches: 11. Germline V gene lookup returns CDR1 SGHRS and CDR2 YFSETQ. The CDR3 extends over 17 amino acids. This CDR3 is CASSLAVAGVEVETQYF. CDR3 DNA: TGCGCCAGCAGCTTGGCGGTAGCGGGAGTAGAAGTTGAGACCCAGTACTTC.

This clone was seen a few times. This sequence joins TRBV29-1 and TRBJ1-1, with D unclear. This CDR3 is 14 amino acids long. Germline V gives CDR1 SQVTM, CDR2 ANQGSEA. Trimming shortened V by 7 bases and J by 4 bases, and 19 bases separated the two germline ends. The CDR3 protein is CSAGGGWGATEAFF. The CDR3 nucleotides are TGCAGCGCCGGAGGTGGGTGGGGAGCCACTGAAGCTTTCTTT.

This clone was seen only a few times. This sequence joins TRBV28 and TRBJ2-1; perhaps TRBD1 as D (6 bases). The CDR3 has 15 residues. Germline V lookup: CDR1 MDHEN, CDR2 SYDVKM. Trimming pared 7 bases from V and 1 base from J, leaving 14 bases between. CDR3 sequence: CASKPNRVSYNEQFF. The CDR3 DNA is TGTGCCAGCAAGCCGAACAGGGTGTCCTACAATGAGCAGTTCTTC.